This T cell receptor (beta chain) emerged from a study of blood T cell repertoires in COVID-19 (dated by TCRdb to between 2020 and 2021). Broadly, across the study: Samples covering the acute and convalescent phases of COVID-19 were provided by collaborators in the United States, Italy and Spain. The repertoires were released in a freely available public database intended as a resource for research on the immune response to SARS-CoV-2. HLA class I and class II types, where available, came from metadata supplied by the sample provider rather than from assay-based typing. The prospective study material was composed of cDNA or gDNA derived from T cells, B-cell-depleted T cells, or PBMCs. The samples were drawn from two sources: the first 160 participants of the ongoing ImmuneRACE study, and approximately 1,300 subjects contributed by 6 global collaborators. Deeply sampled blood TCRbeta repertoires from subjects exposed to, actively infected with, or recovered from COVID-19 were included in the dataset. A de-identified subject ID, COVID-19 status, age in years and sex were almost always included in the sample metadata. Study-wide findings and limitations: The quantity of clinical and demographic metadata differed by source and by participant and was supplied without curation.

CDR1 and CDR2 were assigned from the germline V gene as KGHSH and LQKENI. The CDR3 spans 13 residues, from the cysteine through the phenylalanine. Of the read, only the CDR3 DNA is kept; its 39 bases are in frame from base 1. V ends up 4 bases short and J 12 bases short, with an unmatched junction base count of 9. Whole blood was collected in K2EDTA tubes by collaborating institutions according to the institutions' own protocols. Collaborator samples were shipped for TCRbeta analysis as frozen whole blood, isolated PBMCs, or DNA extracted from either sample type. About this clone itself: Its antigen remains undetermined. Base qualities are not at hand, and no much larger clone is one base apart.

TCRbeta CDR3 regions were amplified from genomic DNA using the immunoSEQ Assay, a bias-controlled multiplex PCR. Per the original workflow: The number of nucleated cells in each sample was estimated from the amplification of reference gene primers within the assay. Sequence reads were collapsed and filtered to measure the absolute abundance of every unique TCRbeta CDR3 rearrangement. For each sample, productive Simpson clonality was calculated as the square root of Simpson's diversity index over productive rearrangements. Drawn from immuneACCESS, this table holds only the in-frame rearrangements with V and J called that TCRdb kept. Clones are partly lost; checked studies trace under half to an unresolved V gene and leave the rest unexplained. V and J calls and clone size are as listed in that table; D and trimming were resolved from the DNA. The sample contains roughly 150,000 clones, around 91% of them found a single time. The ten largest make up around 15% of the sample.

Sequenced sample: peripheral blood. In this chain, TRBV18 is recombined with TRBJ2-4; 7 bases in between match TRBD1. The receptor comes from a woman aged 40 to 50 with acute or convalescent COVID-19. The CDR3 protein is CASSHGTAAGQYF. The DNA reads TGTGCCAGCTCACACGGGACAGCGGCTGGTCAGTACTTC.